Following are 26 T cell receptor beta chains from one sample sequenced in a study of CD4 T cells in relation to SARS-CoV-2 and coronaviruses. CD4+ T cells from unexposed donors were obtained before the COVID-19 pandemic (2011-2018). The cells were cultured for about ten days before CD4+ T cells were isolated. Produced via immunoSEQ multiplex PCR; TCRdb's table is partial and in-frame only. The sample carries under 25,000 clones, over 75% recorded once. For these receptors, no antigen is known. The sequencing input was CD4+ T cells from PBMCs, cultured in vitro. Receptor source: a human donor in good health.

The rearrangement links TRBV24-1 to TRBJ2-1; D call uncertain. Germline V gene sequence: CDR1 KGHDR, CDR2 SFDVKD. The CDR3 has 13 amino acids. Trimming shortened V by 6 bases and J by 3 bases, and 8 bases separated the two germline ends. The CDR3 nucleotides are TGTGCCACCAGTTTCGGTAGCTACAATGAGCAGTTCTTC. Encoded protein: CATSFGSYNEQFF.

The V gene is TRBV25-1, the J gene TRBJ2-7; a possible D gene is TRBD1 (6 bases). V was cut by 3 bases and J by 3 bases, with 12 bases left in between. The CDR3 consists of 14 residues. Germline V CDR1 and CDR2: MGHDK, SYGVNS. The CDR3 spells CASSEPGEYYEQYF. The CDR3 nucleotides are TGTGCCAGCAGTGAGCCAGGGGAATACTACGAGCAGTACTTC.

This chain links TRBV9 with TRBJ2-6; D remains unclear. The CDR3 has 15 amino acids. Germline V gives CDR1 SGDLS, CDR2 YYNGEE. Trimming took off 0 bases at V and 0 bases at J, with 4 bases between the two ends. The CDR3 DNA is TGTGCCAGCAGCGTAGGTCACTCTGGGGCCAACGTCCTGACTTTC. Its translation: CASSVGHSGANVLTF.

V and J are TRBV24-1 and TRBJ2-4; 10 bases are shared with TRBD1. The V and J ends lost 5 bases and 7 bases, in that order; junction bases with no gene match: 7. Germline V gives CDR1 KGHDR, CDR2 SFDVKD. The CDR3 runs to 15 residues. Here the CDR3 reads CATSASTGGHNIQYF. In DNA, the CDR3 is TGTGCCACCAGTGCCTCGACAGGGGGCCACAACATTCAGTACTTC.

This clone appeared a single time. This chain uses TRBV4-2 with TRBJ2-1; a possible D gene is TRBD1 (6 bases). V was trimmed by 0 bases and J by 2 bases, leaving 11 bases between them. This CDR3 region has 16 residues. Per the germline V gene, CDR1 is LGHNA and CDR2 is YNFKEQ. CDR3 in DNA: TGTGCCAGCAGCCAAGATGTTCAGGGGACCTACAATGAGCAGTTCTTC. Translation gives CASSQDVQGTYNEQFF.

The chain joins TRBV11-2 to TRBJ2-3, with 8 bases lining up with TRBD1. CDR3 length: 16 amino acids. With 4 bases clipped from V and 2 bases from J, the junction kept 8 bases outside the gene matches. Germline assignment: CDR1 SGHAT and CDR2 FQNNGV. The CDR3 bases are TGTGCCAGCAGCTCCTGGAGACAGGGGACCACAGATACGCAGTATTTT. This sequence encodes CASSSWRQGTTDTQYF.

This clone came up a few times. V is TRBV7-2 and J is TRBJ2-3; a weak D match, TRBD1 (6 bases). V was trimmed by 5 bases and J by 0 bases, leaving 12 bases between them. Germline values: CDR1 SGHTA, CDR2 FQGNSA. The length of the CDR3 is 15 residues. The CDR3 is CASSPRGLSTDTQYF. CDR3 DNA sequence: TGTGCCAGCAGCCCCAGGGGTTTGAGCACAGATACGCAGTATTTT.

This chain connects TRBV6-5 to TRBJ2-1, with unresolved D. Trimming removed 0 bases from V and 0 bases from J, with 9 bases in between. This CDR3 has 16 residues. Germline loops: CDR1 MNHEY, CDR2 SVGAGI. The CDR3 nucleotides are TGTGCCAGCAGTTACTCGTGGGGTAGCTCCTACAATGAGCAGTTCTTC. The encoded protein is CASSYSWGSSYNEQFF.

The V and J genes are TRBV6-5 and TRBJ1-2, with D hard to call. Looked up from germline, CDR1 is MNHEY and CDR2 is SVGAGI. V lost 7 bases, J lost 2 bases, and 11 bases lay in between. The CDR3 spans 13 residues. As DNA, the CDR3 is TGTGCCAGCACCGTGGAGGCAAACTATGGCTACACCTTC. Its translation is CASTVEANYGYTF.

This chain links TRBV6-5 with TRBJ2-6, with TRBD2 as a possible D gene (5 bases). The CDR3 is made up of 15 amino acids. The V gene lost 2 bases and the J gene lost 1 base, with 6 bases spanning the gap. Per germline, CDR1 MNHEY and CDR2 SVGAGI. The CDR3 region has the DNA TGTGCCAGCAGTTACGGGGAGTCTGGGGCCAACGTCCTGACTTTC. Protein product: CASSYGESGANVLTF.

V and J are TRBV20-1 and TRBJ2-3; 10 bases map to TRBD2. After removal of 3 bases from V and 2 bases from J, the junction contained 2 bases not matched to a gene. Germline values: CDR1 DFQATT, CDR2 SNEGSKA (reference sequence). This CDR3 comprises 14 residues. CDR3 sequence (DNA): TGCAGTGCTAGTCTAGCGGGGGTCACAGATACGCAGTATTTT. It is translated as CSASLAGVTDTQYF.

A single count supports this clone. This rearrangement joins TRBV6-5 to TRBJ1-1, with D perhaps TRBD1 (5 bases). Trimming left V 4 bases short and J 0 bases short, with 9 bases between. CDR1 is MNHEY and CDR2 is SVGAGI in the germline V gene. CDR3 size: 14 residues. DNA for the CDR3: TGTGCCAGCAGTTTTGGGGGGGTGAACACTGAAGCTTTCTTT. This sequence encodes CASSFGGVNTEAFF.

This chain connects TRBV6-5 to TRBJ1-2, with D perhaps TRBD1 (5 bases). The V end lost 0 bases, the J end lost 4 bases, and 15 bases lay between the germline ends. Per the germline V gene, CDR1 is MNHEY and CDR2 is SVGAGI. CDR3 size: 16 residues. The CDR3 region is CASSYSGEGPSYGYTF. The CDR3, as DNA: TGTGCCAGCAGTTACTCTGGGGAGGGGCCGAGCTATGGCTACACCTTC.

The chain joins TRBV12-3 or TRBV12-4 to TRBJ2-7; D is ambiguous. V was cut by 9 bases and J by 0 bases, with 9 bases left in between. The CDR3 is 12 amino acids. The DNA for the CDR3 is TGTGCCAGTTCCCAGAACTCCTACGAGCAGTACTTC. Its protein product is CASSQNSYEQYF.

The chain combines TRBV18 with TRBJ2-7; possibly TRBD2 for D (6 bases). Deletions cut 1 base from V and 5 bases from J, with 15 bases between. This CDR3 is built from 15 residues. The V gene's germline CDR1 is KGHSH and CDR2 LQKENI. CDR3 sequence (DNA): TGTGCCAGCTCACCACGGCGCTCGGCGGGACACGAGCAGTACTTC. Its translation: CASSPRRSAGHEQYF.

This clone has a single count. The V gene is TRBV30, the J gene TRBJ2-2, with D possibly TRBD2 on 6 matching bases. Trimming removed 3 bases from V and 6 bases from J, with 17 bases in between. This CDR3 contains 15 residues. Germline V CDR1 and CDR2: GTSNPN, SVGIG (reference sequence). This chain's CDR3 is CAWREVAAAAGELFF. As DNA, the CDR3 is TGTGCCTGGAGGGAAGTAGCGGCTGCCGCCGGGGAGCTGTTTTTT.

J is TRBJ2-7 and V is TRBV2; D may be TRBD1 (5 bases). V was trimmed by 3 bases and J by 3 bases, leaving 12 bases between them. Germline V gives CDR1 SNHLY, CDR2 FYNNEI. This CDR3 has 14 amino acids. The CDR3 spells CASSDQGQYYEQYF. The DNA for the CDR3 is TGTGCCAGCAGTGATCAGGGCCAGTACTACGAGCAGTACTTC.

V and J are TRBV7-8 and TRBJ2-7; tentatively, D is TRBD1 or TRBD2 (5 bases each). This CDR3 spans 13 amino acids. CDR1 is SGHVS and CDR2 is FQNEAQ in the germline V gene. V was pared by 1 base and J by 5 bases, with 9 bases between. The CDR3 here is CASSLGRDHEQYF. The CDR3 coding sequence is TGTGCCAGCAGCTTAGGACGGGACCACGAGCAGTACTTC. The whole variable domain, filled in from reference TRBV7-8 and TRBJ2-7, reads GAGVSQSPRYKVAKRGQDVALRCDPISGHVSLFWYQQALGQGPEFLTYFQNEAQLDKSGLPSDRFFAERPEGSVSTLKIQRTQQEDSAVYLCASSLGRDHEQYFGPGTRLTVT.

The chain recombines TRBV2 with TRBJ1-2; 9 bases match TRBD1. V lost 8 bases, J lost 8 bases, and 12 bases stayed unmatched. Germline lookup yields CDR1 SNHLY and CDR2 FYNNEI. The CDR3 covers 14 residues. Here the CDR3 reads CASVGTGWIRGYTF. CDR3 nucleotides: TGTGCCAGCGTAGGGACAGGGTGGATTCGGGGCTACACCTTC.

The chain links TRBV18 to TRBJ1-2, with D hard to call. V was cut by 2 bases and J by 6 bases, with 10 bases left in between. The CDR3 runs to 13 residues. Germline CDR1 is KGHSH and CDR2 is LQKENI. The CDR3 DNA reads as TGTGCCAGCTCACCATCAGGACCCGATGGCTACACCTTC. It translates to CASSPSGPDGYTF.

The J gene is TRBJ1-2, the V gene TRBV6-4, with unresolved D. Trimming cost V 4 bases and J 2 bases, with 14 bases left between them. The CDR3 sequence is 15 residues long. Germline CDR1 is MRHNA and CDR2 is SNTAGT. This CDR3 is CASSAGPGENYGYTF. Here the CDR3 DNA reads TGTGCCAGCAGTGCCGGCCCAGGCGAGAACTATGGCTACACCTTC.

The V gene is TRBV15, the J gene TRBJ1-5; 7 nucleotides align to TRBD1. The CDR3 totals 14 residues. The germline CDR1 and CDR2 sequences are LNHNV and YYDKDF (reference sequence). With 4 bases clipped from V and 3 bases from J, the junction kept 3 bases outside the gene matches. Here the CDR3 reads CATSIGGYNQPQHF. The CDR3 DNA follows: TGTGCCACCAGCATAGGGGGCTACAATCAGCCCCAGCATTTT.

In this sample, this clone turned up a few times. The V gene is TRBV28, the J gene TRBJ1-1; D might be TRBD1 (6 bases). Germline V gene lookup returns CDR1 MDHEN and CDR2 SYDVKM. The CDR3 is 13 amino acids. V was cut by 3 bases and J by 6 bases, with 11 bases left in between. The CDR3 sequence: CASSFVRTAEAFF. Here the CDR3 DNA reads TGTGCCAGCAGTTTTGTCAGGACAGCTGAAGCTTTCTTT. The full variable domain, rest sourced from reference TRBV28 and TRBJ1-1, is DVKVTQSSRYLVKRTGEKVFLECVQDMDHENMFWYRQDPGLGLRLIYFSYDVKMKEKGDIPEGYSVSREKKERFSLILESASTNQTSMYLCASSFVRTAEAFFGQGTRLTVV.

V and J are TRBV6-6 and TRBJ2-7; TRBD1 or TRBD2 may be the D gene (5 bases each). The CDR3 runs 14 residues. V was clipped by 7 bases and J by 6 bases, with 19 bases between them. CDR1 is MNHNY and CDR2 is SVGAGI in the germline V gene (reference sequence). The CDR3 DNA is TGTGCCAGCACCCACTCAGGGACCCCCATCGAGCAGTACTTC. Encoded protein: CASTHSGTPIEQYF.

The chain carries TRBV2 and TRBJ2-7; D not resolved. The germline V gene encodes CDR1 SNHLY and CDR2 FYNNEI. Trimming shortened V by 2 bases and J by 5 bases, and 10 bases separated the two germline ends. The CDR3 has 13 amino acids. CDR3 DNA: TGTGCCAGCAGTGAAAGTTGGGGTGACGAGCAGTACTTC. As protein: CASSESWGDEQYF.

This CDR3 is CASSPGTNTEAFF. Here the CDR3 DNA reads TGTGCCAGCAGTCCGGGAACGAACACTGAAGCTTTCTTT. The chain joins TRBV6-6 to TRBJ1-1; no clear D gene. The CDR3 extends over 13 amino acids. V gave up 5 bases and J gave up 1 base, with 8 bases separating them. CDR1 and CDR2 from the germline V gene are MNHNY and SVGAGI (reference sequence).